These T cell receptor beta chains were read from a single sample in a study of tumor-infiltrating lymphocytes in glioblastoma multiforme. TCRdb itself ran the multiplex PCR reads through MiXCR, one entry per CDR3 protein. The profile shows 9,000 to 10,000 distinct CDR3 sequences, about 72% of them singletons. Sequenced input: brain tumor tissue. The receptors shown here come from a male donor with glioblastoma. CDR3s include the opening cysteine and the closing phenylalanine or tryptophan. D genes are given only for firm matches. For some rows the clone size is stated as once, few or many, or as a class when expanded; others skip it.

TRBJ2-3,TRBV6-2/TRBV6-3,NA,NA,TGTGCCAGCAACACGACGCCGAACGCAGATACGCAGTATTTT,CASNTTPNADTQYF
TRBJ2-7,TRBV4-1,NA,NA,TGCGCCAGCAGCCAAAGGGGGTATGAGCAGTACTTC,CASSQRGYEQYF
TRBJ2-5,TRBV9,NA,few,TGTGCCAGCAGCCCAAAGGCCCGACGGTCGCAAGAGACCCAGTACTTC,CASSPKARRSQETQYF
TRBJ2-1,TRBV6-2/TRBV6-3,NA,few,TGTGCCAGCAGCGACGACCCGCCGGAGTACAATGAGCAGTTCTTC,CASSDDPPEYNEQFF
TRBJ2-6,TRBV6-1,TRBD1,medium-sized,TGTGCCAGCAGTGCTTCAGGGGGCTCTGGGGCCAACGTCCTGACTTTC,CASSASGGSGANVLTF
TRBJ2-1,TRBV29-1,NA,NA,TGCCGCACTCTGATGGAGTATGAGCAGTTCTTC,CRTLMEYEQFF
TRBJ2-7,TRBV19,NA,few,TGTGCCAGTAGTAACCAAGGACGCGAGCAGTACTTC,CASSNQGREQYF
TRBJ2-1,TRBV3-1,NA,NA,TGTGCCAGCAGCCACTTGATCGTGAATGAGCAGTTCTTC,CASSHLIVNEQFF
TRBJ2-3,TRBV20-1,TRBD2,once,TGCAGTGCTATTCGCCCAGGACTAGCGGGAGGGCCGAGTGGCACAGATACGCAGTATTTT,CSAIRPGLAGGPSGTDTQYF
TRBJ2-5,TRBV6-6,TRBD1,NA,TGCGCCAGCAGTTACCCTCACAGGGGGGCGGGATACCAAGAGGCCCAGTACTTC,CASSYPHRGAGYQEAQYF
TRBJ1-6,TRBV11-3,NA,NA,TGTGCCAGCAGCTTAGCGATTGAGTCACCCCTCCACTTT,CASSLAIESPLHF
TRBJ1-1,TRBV20-1,NA,few,TGCAGTGCTAGCCCTCGGGGGCTTACCCACACTGAAGCTTTCTTT,CSASPRGLTHTEAFF
TRBJ2-1,TRBV11-2,NA,NA,TGTGCCAGCAGCTTAGATATGGGGAGCGAGCAGTTCTTC,CASSLDMGSEQFF
TRBJ2-7,TRBV11-2,NA,many,TGTGCCAGCAGTTCCCCAGGAGGGGGAACGTACGAGCAGTACTTC,CASSSPGGGTYEQYF
TRBJ1-2,TRBV10-1,NA,NA,TGCGCCAGCAGTGAGTCGGCTGTTCGCGGCTACACCTTC,CASSESAVRGYTF
TRBJ1-2,TRBV29-1,TRBD1,few,TGCAGCGTTGAATGGACAGGGGCCGGCACCTTC,CSVEWTGAGTF
TRBJ2-3,TRBV20-1,TRBD2,large,TGCAGTGCTAGTCGCCCCGGACTAGCGGGAGGGCCGAGTAGCACAGATACGCAGTATTTT,CSASRPGLAGGPSSTDTQYF
TRBJ2-1,TRBV11-1,TRBD1,NA,TGTGCCAGTGAAAGGGGGACAGCCAATGAGCAGTTCTTC,CASERGTANEQFF
TRBJ2-2,TRBV10-3,NA,many,TGTGCCATCAGTGCCAGTGCCCTCACCGGGGAGCTGTTTTTT,CAISASALTGELFF
TRBJ2-3,TRBV5-4,NA,NA,TGTGCCAGCAGCCCGCGCTCCCGAGCAGATACGCAGTATTTT,CASSPRSRADTQYF
TRBJ2-5,TRBV6-5,NA,NA,TGTGCCGGCAGACGGGAAGGGATGTACCAAGAGACCCAGTACTTC,CAGRREGMYQETQYF
TRBJ2-7,TRBV11-1,TRBD1,NA,TGTGCCAGCAGCACCCGGGACAGGGTTGTCGAGCAGTACTTC,CASSTRDRVVEQYF
TRBJ2-3,TRBV20-1,TRBD2,NA,TGCAGTGCTTGTCGCCCCGGACCAGTGGGAGGGCCGAGTAGCACAGATACGCAGTATTTT,CSACRPGPVGGPSSTDTQYF
TRBJ2-7,TRBV4-2,NA,once,TGTGCCAGCAGCCAAGAGGGAACAGGGGGGGGCTCCTACGAGCAGTGCTTC,CASSQEGTGGGSYEQCF
TRBJ1-5,TRBV12-3/TRBV12-4,NA,NA,TGTGCCAGCAACCCCTCCGGAACGGGTCAGCCCCGGCATTTT,CASNPSGTGQPRHF
TRBJ2-7,TRBV5-8,TRBD2,NA,TGTGCCAGCAGCCCTCCGGGACTAGCGAGAGGGGGCGAGCAGTACTTC,CASSPPGLARGGEQYF
TRBJ2-5,TRBV6-5,TRBD1,NA,TGTGCCAGCAGTTCTACAGTGACAGGGTGGGAGACCCAGTACTTC,CASSSTVTGWETQYF
TRBJ1-3,TRBV20-1,NA,few,TGCAGTGCCCGCGGGGGTCAGGGAGCTCCATCTGGAGACACCATATATTTT,CSARGGQGAPSGDTIYF
TRBJ2-7,TRBV20-1,TRBD2,NA,TGCAGTGCTAGTGTCCAAGGTGGACTAGCGAGAGTGTTTTACGAGCAGTACTTC,CSASVQGGLARVFYEQYF
TRBJ2-7,TRBV29-1,NA,NA,TGCAGCGCGCTCGACAGCTCCTACGAGCAGTACTTC,CSALDSSYEQYF
TRBJ2-1,TRBV28,TRBD1,few,TGTGCCAGCAATTTATCCGGGACAGCCTACAATGAGCAGTTCTTC,CASNLSGTAYNEQFF
TRBJ2-7,TRBV4-3,NA,NA,TGCGCCAGCAGCCCGAGACTGGGGACCTACGAGCAGTACTTC,CASSPRLGTYEQYF
TRBJ2-7,TRBV6-2/TRBV6-3,TRBD2,NA,TGTGTCAGCAGGCTTGGGGCTAGCGGTTACGGGCAGTACTTC,CVSRLGASGYGQYF
TRBJ2-3,TRBV20-1,NA,NA,TGCAGTGCTAGAGATTGGGCTAGAGGGGATACGCAGTATTTT,CSARDWARGDTQYF
TRBJ1-5,TRBV20-1,NA,NA,TGCAATTCTAGGGCACCAGGGGTCGATCAGCCCCAGCATTTT,CNSRAPGVDQPQHF
TRBJ1-4,TRBV4-2,TRBD1,NA,TGTGCCAGCAGCCAAGAAGTGCAGGACAGGGGAACTAATGAAAAACTGTTTTTT,CASSQEVQDRGTNEKLFF
TRBJ2-7,TRBV5-4,TRBD2,NA,TGTGCCAGCATCTTACCCGGGACTAGCGGATCCTATTGGGGGAAGCAGTACTTC,CASILPGTSGSYWGKQYF
TRBJ2-2,TRBV5-4,TRBD1,NA,TGTGCCAACAGCACCGACCGGGACAGGGATGAGGACACCGGGGAGCTGTTTTTT,CANSTDRDRDEDTGELFF
TRBJ1-1,TRBV12-3/TRBV12-4,TRBD1,NA,TGTGCCAGCAGGCTGAGGACAGGGCAGCCTCCCCGCGAAGCTTTCTTT,CASRLRTGQPPREAFF
TRBJ2-3,TRBV6-2/TRBV6-3,NA,NA,TGTGCCAGTAGCACGACTCTGAACACAGATACGCAGTATTTT,CASSTTLNTDTQYF
TRBJ1-1,TRBV5-1,NA,few,TGCGCCTGCAGCGCCGGAGGGCTGAACACTGAAGCCTTCTTT,CACSAGGLNTEAFF
TRBJ2-1,TRBV7-9,TRBD2,NA,TGTGCCAGCAGCTTAGCGGGAGGGAATGAGCCATTCTTC,CASSLAGGNEPFF
TRBJ2-2,TRBV11-2,TRBD2,large,TGTGCCAGCAGCCACGGACTAGACCCCGGGGAGCTGTTTTTT,CASSHGLDPGELFF
TRBJ1-2,TRBV29-1,NA,NA,TGCAGCGTTCCCCACTCTAACTATGGCTACACCTTC,CSVPHSNYGYTF
TRBJ2-1,TRBV6-2/TRBV6-3,NA,NA,TGTGCCAGCAGTTATGGGCGGAGGCTAGCGTGTCTCAATGAGCAGTTCTTC,CASSYGRRLACLNEQFF
TRBJ2-5,TRBV20-1,TRBD2,NA,TGCAGTGCTAGAGATCTAGCGGGGGGGCAAGAGACCCAGTACTTC,CSARDLAGGQETQYF
TRBJ2-3,TRBV20-1,NA,medium-sized,TGCAGTGCCGGTTCAGAAAGCACAGATACGCAGTATTTT,CSAGSESTDTQYF
TRBJ1-3,TRBV20-1,NA,once,TGCAGTGCTCGAAGTAGAAATTACTCTGGAAACACCATATATTTT,CSARSRNYSGNTIYF
TRBJ2-3,TRBV10-3,NA,NA,TGTGCCCTCAGTGAGTCGTGTCAAGTCGGGATAGATACGCAGTATTTT,CALSESCQVGIDTQYF
TRBJ2-1,TRBV6-5,NA,NA,TGTGCCAGCAGCCCCCGGGACACCAATGAGCAGCTCTTC,CASSPRDTNEQLF